This T cell receptor beta chain appears in the sequencing data of a study of technical replicates of blood from a few donors (TCRdb year 2017). The CDR3 runs 14 amino acids, cysteine and phenylalanine included. Left in the record is the CDR3 DNA by itself, 42 bases read in frame from the first base. Based on the germline V gene, the CDR1 and CDR2 sequences are SGDLS and YYNGEE. The germline ends are 11 bases apart after V is trimmed by 4 bases and J by 1 base. A word on this clone: What antigen it recognizes has not been identified. No much larger clone is present one base from it, and per-base qualities are unavailable.

The receptor library was made with the immunoSEQ multiplex PCR assay. TCRdb took this table from immuneACCESS and kept in-frame rearrangements with V and J called. Such tables lack part of the clones; where checked against another copy, unresolved V genes explain under half of the gap, and the rest is unexplained. This sample holds some 73,000 clones; over 90% were observed only once. The top ten constitute 4.7% of the sample. Recombination joined TRBV9 with TRBJ1-1; TRBD1 could be the D gene, as 5 bases match. Sequenced input: PBMCs. The receptor was isolated from a human donor in good health. Some clones in this sample may be carry-over from other donors' samples. The DNA sequence reads TGTGCCAGCAGCCCACGGGGGGGGAACACTGAAGCTTTCTTT. It encodes CASSPRGGNTEAFF.